Sequencing of this T cell receptor beta chain was carried out in a study of memory CD4+ T cells and cytomegalovirus serostatus. Study overall: Donors were healthy Belgian adults, 10 or so CMV seropositive and 24 seronegative.

The table came from immunoSEQ multiplex PCR; TCRdb's copy has only in-frame clones and leaves some out. The sample lists tens of thousands of clones; approximately 74% were seen once. Single viable CD3+CD4+CD8-CD45RO+ cells were sorted as the memory CD4+ T cells. CD4+ T cells were isolated by positive magnetic selection. As to this clone: Its specificity is unknown.

This CDR3 contains 12 residues. Trimming stripped 6 bases from V and 2 bases from J, with 5 bases between. CDR1 is LNHDA and CDR2 is SQIVND in the germline V gene (reference sequence). Study-level findings and limits: Of 150 to 200 reported CMV TCRbeta sequences, under 70 were found in memory CD4+ repertoires. Suggested: most of the CMV-linked TCR signature lies in CD4+ memory cells.

V usage is TRBV19 and J usage is TRBJ1-5, with a possible D match to TRBD1 (5 bases). Sequenced sample: memory CD4+ T cells from blood. The source is an adult in good health and CMV-seropositive. CDR3 DNA: TGTGCCAGTAGCAGGGGCAATCAGCCCCAGCATTTT. Translating it yields CASSRGNQPQHF.